The entry below describes one T cell receptor (beta chain). Germline assignment: CDR1 MNHNS and CDR2 SASEGT. CDR3 length equals 16 residues. V lost 4 bases to trimming and J lost 3 bases, with 16 bases between them. This entry is derived from a study of OX40 agonist ivuxolimab in advanced cancers. The repertoire was sequenced with immunoSEQ multiplex PCR; TCRdb's copy has only in-frame clones and lacks some. The top ten clones hold more than 5% of a sample with about 100,000 clones, 86% of them seen once. The receptor was derived from an adult with an advanced solid tumor such as melanoma, head and neck, liver or kidney cancer. The chain couples TRBV6-1 to TRBJ1-5, with TRBD1 as a possible D gene (6 bases). Sequencing was performed on CD4+ or CD8+ T cells sorted from blood, taken in a trial of the OX40 agonist ivuxolimab. As DNA, the CDR3 is TGTGCCAGCAGTGGGGGCAGGGGCTCCCCCAATCAGCCCCAGCATTTT. Its protein product is CASSGGRGSPNQPQHF.